Below, 18 T cell receptor beta chains from the same sample are listed, as sequenced in a study of blood T cell repertoires in COVID-19. Generated by immunoSEQ multiplex PCR, the TCRdb table keeps only in-frame clones and is missing some. Of some 130,000 clones in the sample, 84% are singletons; the top ten hold 17%. The sequencing sample was made of peripheral blood. The source of these receptors is a woman older than 75 with acute or convalescent COVID-19.

J is TRBJ2-4 and V is TRBV14; D unresolved. The V end was cut by 2 bases, the J end by 0 bases, with 11 bases between. The CDR3 has 16 amino acids. Looked up from germline, CDR1 is SGHDN and CDR2 is FVKESK. Here the CDR3 reads CASSQSLLLAKNIQYF. The CDR3, as DNA: TGTGCCAGCAGCCAAAGCTTACTACTAGCCAAAAACATTCAGTACTTC.

The rearrangement links TRBV5-6 to TRBJ1-1; D ambiguous. Per the germline V gene, CDR1 is SGHDT and CDR2 is YYEEEE. The CDR3 sequence is 14 residues long. V was clipped by 3 bases and J by 6 bases, with 15 bases between them. The CDR3 region is CASSSRGIKAEAFF. The CDR3 region has the DNA TGTGCCAGCAGCTCGCGCGGTATAAAGGCTGAAGCTTTCTTT.

The V and J genes are TRBV11-2 and TRBJ2-7, with TRBD2 identical over 8 bases. Germline V gives CDR1 SGHAT, CDR2 FQNNGV. This CDR3 has 15 residues. V was pared by 2 bases and J by 3 bases, with 6 bases of the junction left unmatched. For the CDR3, the DNA is TGTGCCAGCAGCTTACCAGCGGGAGTGGTCTACGAGCAGTACTTC. Translating it yields CASSLPAGVVYEQYF.

This chain uses TRBV4-3 with TRBJ2-7; 8 nucleotides match TRBD1. The junction had 10 bases not matched to a gene; V was cut back by 2 bases and J by 4 bases. CDR3 length: 16 residues. Germline lookup yields CDR1 LGHNA and CDR2 YSLEER. As DNA, the CDR3 is TGCGCCAGCAGCCAATCCTTGGACAGGGAGAATTACGAGCAGTACTTC. Its translation is CASSQSLDRENYEQYF.

The chain uses TRBV9 and TRBJ2-5; no clear D gene. The CDR3 runs to 15 residues. CDR1 SGDLS and CDR2 YYNGEE come from the germline V gene. V was cut by 0 bases and J by 2 bases, with 11 bases left in between. CDR3 DNA sequence: TGTGCCAGCAGCGTAGCACCAGGTTATCAAGAGACCCAGTACTTC. Amino acids: CASSVAPGYQETQYF.

The rearrangement joins TRBV27 to TRBJ1-2; D is perhaps TRBD1 (5 bases). CDR1 and CDR2 from the germline V gene are MNHEY and SMNVEV (reference sequence). The CDR3 totals 10 residues. Between the trimmed V and J ends, which lost 10 bases and 10 bases, there was a span of 13 bases. CDR3 sequence: CATGAGPYTF. CDR3 nucleotides: TGTGCCACCGGAGCAGGGCCCTACACCTTC.

The V and J genes are TRBV5-4 and TRBJ2-7; maybe TRBD1 (6 bases). Trimming removed 1 base at V and 4 bases at J, with 12 bases between. The CDR3 runs 14 residues. Germline V gives CDR1 SGHNT, CDR2 YYREEE (reference sequence). CDR3 protein: CASSLQDSVYEQYF. CDR3 bases: TGTGCCAGCAGCTTGCAGGACAGTGTTTACGAGCAGTACTTC. The whole variable domain, remainder taken from reference TRBV5-4 and TRBJ2-7, is ETGVTQSPTHLIKTRGQQVTLRCSSQSGHNTVSWYQQALGQGPQFIFQYYREEENGRGNFPPRFSGLQFPNYSSELNVNALELDDSALYLCASSLQDSVYEQYFGPGTRLTVT.

The rearrangement uses TRBV6-6 and TRBJ1-1, with D hard to call. V was shortened by 2 bases and J by 0 bases, with 7 bases between the two germline ends. This CDR3 comprises 14 residues. Germline V CDR1 and CDR2: MNHNY, SVGAGI (reference sequence). DNA for the CDR3: TGTGCCAGCAGTTACGGCAAAATGAACACTGAAGCTTTCTTT. It yields the protein CASSYGKMNTEAFF.

This clone was seen more than once but under ten times. The rearrangement links TRBV7-8 to TRBJ1-6, with D maybe TRBD1 (5 bases). V gave up 3 bases and J gave up 0 bases, with 12 bases separating them. Germline lookup yields CDR1 SGHVS and CDR2 FQNEAQ. This CDR3 comprises 17 residues. CDR3 nucleotides: TGTGCCAGCAGCTTTGGACATACGAGCTCCTATAATTCACCCCTCCACTTT. Translation gives CASSFGHTSSYNSPLHF.

V gene TRBV19 combines with J gene TRBJ2-1, with 7 bases matching TRBD1. Germline lookup yields CDR1 LNHDA and CDR2 SQIVND (reference sequence). The J segment lost 9 bases and the V segment lost 4 bases, leaving 12 bases of the junction unmatched. This CDR3 has 15 amino acids. The CDR3: CASSTTGSGAAEQFF. CDR3 nucleotide sequence: TGTGCCAGTAGTACGACAGGGTCAGGGGCAGCTGAGCAGTTCTTC.

The chain links TRBV18 to TRBJ2-1; 15 bases are a match to TRBD2. This CDR3 has 17 residues. V lost 1 base to trimming and J lost 9 bases; unmatched junction nucleotides: 7. Per germline, CDR1 KGHSH and CDR2 LQKENI. The CDR3, as DNA: TGTGCCAGCTCACCACAGGGACTAGCGGGAGGTGGAGGTGAGCAGTTCTTC. Translated, it gives CASSPQGLAGGGGEQFF.

This clone was seen once. The CDR3 reads CASSLLEETQYF. CDR3 sequence (DNA): TGTGCCAGCAGCCTACTAGAAGAGACCCAGTACTTC. The V and J genes are TRBV2 and TRBJ2-5, with TRBD2 as a possible D gene (5 bases). The V and J ends lost 6 bases and 3 bases respectively, with 8 bases between them. CDR3 size: 12 residues. The germline V gene has CDR1 SNHLY and CDR2 FYNNEI.

V is TRBV7-9 and J is TRBJ1-6, with a possible D match to TRBD1 (6 bases). Trimming pared 5 bases from V and 5 bases from J, leaving 13 bases between. This CDR3 is built from 15 residues. The germline V gene encodes CDR1 SEHNR and CDR2 FQNEAQ (reference sequence). CDR3 region: CASSPRPGDNSPLHF. The CDR3, as DNA: TGTGCCAGCAGCCCTCGTCCAGGGGATAATTCACCCCTCCACTTT.

The chain joins TRBV27 to TRBJ1-1, with 7 bases aligning to TRBD1. CDR3 length equals 14 residues. Germline values: CDR1 MNHEY, CDR2 SMNVEV (reference sequence). The V and J ends lost 5 bases and 5 bases, in that order; junction bases with no gene match: 8. The CDR3 here is CASSARGLRTEAFF. The CDR3 DNA sequence: TGTGCCAGCAGTGCTAGGGGGCTGCGGACTGAAGCTTTCTTT.

The chain combines TRBV5-6 with TRBJ2-3; 9 bases map to TRBD2. This CDR3 region has 15 residues. The junction had 6 bases not matched to a gene; V was cut back by 1 base and J by 6 bases. The germline V gene has CDR1 SGHDT and CDR2 YYEEEE. The DNA for the CDR3 is TGTGCCAGCAGCTTGCGGCTAGCGGGAACGGATACGCAGTATTTT. The encoded protein is CASSLRLAGTDTQYF.

This chain joins TRBV6-5 and TRBJ1-2, with TRBD1 matching 8 bases. V lost 2 bases, J lost 6 bases, and 8 bases stayed unmatched. The CDR3 is 15 amino acids. Germline V CDR1 and CDR2: MNHEY, SVGAGI. The CDR3 reads CASSYSAAGGHGYTF. CDR3 DNA: TGTGCCAGCAGTTACAGTGCGGCAGGGGGCCATGGCTACACCTTC.

The J gene is TRBJ1-1, the V gene TRBV5-1; D uncertain. Germline V lookup: CDR1 SGHRS, CDR2 YFSETQ. The CDR3 has 14 amino acids. V was shortened by 4 bases and J by 1 base, with 11 bases between the two germline ends. The CDR3 spells CASSPGAGNTEAFF. CDR3 sequence (DNA): TGCGCCAGCAGCCCGGGTGCTGGGAACACTGAAGCTTTCTTT.

The chain employs TRBV7-9 and TRBJ2-5, with D perhaps matching TRBD2 (6 bases). The CDR3 totals 15 residues. V lost 4 bases and J 1 base, leaving 13 bases between the germline ends. Germline V CDR1 and CDR2: SEHNR, FQNEAQ (reference sequence). CDR3 sequence (DNA): TGTGCCAGCAGCTCAGGGATGGGGGGCCAAGAGACCCAGTACTTC. It codes for CASSSGMGGQETQYF.